This T cell receptor (beta chain) was retrieved from a study of blood T cell repertoires in COVID-19. Study at large: Samples taken during acute and convalescent COVID-19 were collected in the United States, Italy and Spain. The analysed material was cDNA or gDNA that came from T cells, B-cell-depleted T cells, or PBMCs.

Some clones are missing from TCRdb's copy, which holds only in-frame ones; the method was immunoSEQ multiplex PCR. The sample shows roughly 49,000 clones, 93% of them seen only once. The CDR3 spans 14 residues. The junction had 3 bases not matched to a gene; V was cut back by 4 bases and J by 4 bases. CDR1 and CDR2 (germline): SGDLS, YYNGEE. The sequenced sample consisted of peripheral blood. This chain joins TRBV9 and TRBJ2-1, with 9 bases lining up with TRBD1. The receptor comes from a man aged 55 to 70 with COVID-19, enrolled during active disease. CDR3 sequence (DNA): TGTGCCAGCAGCCTTGGGACAGGGTACAATGAGCAGTTCTTC. It is translated as CASSLGTGYNEQFF.